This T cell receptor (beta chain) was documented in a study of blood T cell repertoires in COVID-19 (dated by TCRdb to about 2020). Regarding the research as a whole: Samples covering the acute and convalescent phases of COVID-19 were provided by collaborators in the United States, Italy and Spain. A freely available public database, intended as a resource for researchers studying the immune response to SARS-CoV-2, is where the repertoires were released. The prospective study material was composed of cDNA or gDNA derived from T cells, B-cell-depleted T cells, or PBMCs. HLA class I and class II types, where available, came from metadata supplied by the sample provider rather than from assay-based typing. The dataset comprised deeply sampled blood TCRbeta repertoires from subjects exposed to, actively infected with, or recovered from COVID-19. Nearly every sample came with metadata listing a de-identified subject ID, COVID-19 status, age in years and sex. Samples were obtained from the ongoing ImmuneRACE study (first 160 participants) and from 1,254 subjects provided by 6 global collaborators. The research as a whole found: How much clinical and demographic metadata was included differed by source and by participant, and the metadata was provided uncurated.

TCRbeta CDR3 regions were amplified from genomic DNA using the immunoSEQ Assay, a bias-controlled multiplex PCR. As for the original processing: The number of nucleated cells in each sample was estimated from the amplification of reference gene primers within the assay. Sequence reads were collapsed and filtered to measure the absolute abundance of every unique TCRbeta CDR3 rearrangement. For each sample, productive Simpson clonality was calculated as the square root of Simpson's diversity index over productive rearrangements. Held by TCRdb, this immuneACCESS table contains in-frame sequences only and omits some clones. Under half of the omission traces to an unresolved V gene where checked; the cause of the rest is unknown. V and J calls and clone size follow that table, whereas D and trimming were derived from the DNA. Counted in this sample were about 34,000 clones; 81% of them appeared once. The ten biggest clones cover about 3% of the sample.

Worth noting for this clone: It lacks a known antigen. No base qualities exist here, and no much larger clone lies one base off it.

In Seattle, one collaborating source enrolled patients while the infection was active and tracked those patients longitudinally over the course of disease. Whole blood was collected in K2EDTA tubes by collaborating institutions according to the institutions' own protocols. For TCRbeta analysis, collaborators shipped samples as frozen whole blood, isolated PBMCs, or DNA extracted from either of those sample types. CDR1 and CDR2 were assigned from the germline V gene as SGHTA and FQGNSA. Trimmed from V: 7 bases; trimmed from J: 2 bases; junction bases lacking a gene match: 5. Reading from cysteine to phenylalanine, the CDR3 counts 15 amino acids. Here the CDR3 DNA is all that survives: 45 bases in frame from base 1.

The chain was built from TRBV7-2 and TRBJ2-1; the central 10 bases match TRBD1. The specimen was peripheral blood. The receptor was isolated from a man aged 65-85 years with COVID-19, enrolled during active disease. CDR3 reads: CASIATGGAYNEQFF. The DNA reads TGTGCCAGCATCGCGACAGGGGGCGCCTACAATGAGCAGTTCTTC.